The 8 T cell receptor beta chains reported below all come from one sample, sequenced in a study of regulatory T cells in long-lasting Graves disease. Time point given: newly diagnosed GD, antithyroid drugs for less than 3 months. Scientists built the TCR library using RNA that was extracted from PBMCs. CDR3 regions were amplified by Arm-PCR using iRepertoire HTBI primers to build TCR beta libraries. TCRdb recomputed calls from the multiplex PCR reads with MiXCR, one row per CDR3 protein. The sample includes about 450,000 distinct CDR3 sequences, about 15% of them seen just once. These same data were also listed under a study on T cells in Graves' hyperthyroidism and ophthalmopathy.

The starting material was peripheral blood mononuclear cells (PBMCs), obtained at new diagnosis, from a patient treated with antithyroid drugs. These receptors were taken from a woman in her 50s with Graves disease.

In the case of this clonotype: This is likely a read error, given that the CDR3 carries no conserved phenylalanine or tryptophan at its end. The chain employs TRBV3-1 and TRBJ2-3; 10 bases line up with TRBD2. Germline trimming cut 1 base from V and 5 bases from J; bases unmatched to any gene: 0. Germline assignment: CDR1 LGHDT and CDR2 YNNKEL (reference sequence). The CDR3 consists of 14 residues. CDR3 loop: CASSQGTSGDTQYL. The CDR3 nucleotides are TGTGCCAGCAGCCAAGGGACTAGCGGAGATACGCAGTATCTT.

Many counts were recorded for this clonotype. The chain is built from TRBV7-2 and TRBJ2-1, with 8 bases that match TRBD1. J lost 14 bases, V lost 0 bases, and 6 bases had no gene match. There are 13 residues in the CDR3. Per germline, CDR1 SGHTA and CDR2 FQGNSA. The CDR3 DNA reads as TGTGCCAGCAGCTTAGCGTTCGGACAGGGAGAGTTCTTC. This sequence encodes CASSLAFGQGEFF.

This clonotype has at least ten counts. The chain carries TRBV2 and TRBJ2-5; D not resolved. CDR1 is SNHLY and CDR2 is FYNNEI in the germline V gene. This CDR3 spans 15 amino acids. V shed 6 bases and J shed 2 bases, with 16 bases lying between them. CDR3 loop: CASSTSPRPQETQYF. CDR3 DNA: TGTGCCAGCAGCACGTCCCCACGCCCTCAAGAGACCCAGTACTTC.

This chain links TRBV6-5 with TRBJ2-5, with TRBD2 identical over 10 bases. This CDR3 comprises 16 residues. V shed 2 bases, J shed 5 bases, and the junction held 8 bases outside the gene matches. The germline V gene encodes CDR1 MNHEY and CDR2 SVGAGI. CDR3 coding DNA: TGTGCCAGCAGTTACCCGCCTAGCGGGAGCCTTGAGACCCAGTACTTC. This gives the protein CASSYPPSGSLETQYF.

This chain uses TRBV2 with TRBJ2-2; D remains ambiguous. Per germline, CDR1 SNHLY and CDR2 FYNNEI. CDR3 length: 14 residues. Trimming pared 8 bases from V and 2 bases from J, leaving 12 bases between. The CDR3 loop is CASRLGRNTGELFF. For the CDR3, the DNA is TGTGCCAGCCGCCTCGGCAGAAACACCGGGGAGCTGTTTTTT.

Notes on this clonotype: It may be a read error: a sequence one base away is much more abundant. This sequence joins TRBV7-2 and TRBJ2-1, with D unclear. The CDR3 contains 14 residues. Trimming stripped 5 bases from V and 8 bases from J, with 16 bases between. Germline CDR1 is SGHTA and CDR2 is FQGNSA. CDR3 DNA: TGTGCCAGCAGCCTCTTACGGAGTAGGTATGAGCAGTTCTTC. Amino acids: CASSLLRSRYEQFF.

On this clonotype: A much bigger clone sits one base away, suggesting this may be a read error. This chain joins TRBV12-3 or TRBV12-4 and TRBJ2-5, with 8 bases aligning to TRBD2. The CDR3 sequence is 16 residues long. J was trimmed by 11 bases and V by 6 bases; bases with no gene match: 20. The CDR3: CASSQDPSGGRTEQYF. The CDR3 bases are TGTGCCAGCAGCCAAGATCCGAGCGGGGGAAGGACTGAGCAGTACTTC.

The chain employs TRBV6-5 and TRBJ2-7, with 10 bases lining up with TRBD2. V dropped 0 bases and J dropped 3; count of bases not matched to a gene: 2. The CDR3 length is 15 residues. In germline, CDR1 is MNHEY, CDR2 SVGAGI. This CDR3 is CASSYSASGSYEQYF. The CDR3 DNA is TGTGCCAGCAGTTACTCGGCTAGCGGGAGCTACGAGCAGTACTTC.